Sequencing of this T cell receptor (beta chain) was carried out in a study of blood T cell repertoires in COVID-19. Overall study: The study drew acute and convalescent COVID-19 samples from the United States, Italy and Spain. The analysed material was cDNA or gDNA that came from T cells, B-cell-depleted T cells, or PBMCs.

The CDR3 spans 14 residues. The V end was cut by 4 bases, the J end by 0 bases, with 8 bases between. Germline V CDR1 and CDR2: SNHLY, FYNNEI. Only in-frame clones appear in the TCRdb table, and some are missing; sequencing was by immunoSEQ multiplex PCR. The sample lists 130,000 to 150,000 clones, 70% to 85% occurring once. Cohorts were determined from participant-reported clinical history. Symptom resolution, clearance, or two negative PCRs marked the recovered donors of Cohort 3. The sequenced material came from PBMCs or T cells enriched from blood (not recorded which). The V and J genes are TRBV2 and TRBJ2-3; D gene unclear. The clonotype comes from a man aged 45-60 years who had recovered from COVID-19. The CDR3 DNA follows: TGTGCCAGCAGTGGCTTTACTAGCACAGATACGCAGTATTTT. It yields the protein CASSGFTSTDTQYF.